A selection of T cell receptor beta chains follows, all from one sample in a study of cytomegalovirus exposure and HLA in healthy donors. The protocol was immunoSEQ multiplex PCR, while the TCRdb copy is restricted to in-frame clones and leaves out a portion. The profile shows about 200,000 clones, roughly 73% of them singletons. The sample comprised PBMCs. The receptor source for this set is a woman under 40 in good health and CMV-seronegative. Both conserved end residues are part of each CDR3.

TRBJ2-1	15	TRBV30	CAWSVELSSYNEQFF
TRBJ2-7	12	TRBV7-9	CASKTGSYEQYF
TRBJ1-4	16	TRBV5-4	CASSLGQGATNEKLFF
TRBJ2-5	11	TRBV2	CASRQQETQYF
TRBJ1-1	14	TRBV18	CASSQGQGFTEAFF
TRBJ1-4	16	TRBV7-9	CSSSRAPQGPYEKLFF
TRBJ1-1	15	TRBV14	CASTPKRGRDTEAFF
TRBJ1-1	14	TRBV5-1	CASSLGAGNTEAFF
TRBJ2-5	14	TRBV2	CASSARHLQETQYF
TRBJ2-5	16	TRBV14	CASSQRWGTGGETQYF
TRBJ1-2	15	TRBV19	CASSTPRNAYYGYTF
TRBJ2-4	17	TRBV11-3	CASSSIRDNLAKNIQYF
TRBJ1-1	13	TRBV2	CASQRTTNTEAFF
TRBJ2-7	13	TRBV5-1	CASSIDKAYEQYF
TRBJ1-5	13	TRBV27	CASSRREDQPQHF